The rows below give T cell receptor beta chains drawn from one sample of a study of response to subunit inactivated influenza vaccine. TCRdb reprocessed the RT-PCR reads with MiXCR, giving one entry per CDR3 protein. The sample includes more than 550,000 distinct CDR3 sequences, about 11% seen only once; the top ten take more than 8.5%. Sequenced material: PBMCs from blood, taken on the day of vaccination. These receptors were obtained from a man aged 45-65 years who received an inactivated influenza vaccine. The CDR3 runs from the conserved cysteine through the conserved F or W. Each record gives: CDR3 protein, CDR3 DNA, clone size, V gene, D gene, J gene. D genes are given only for firm matches. Size is omitted from some rows. Given values are once, few, many or a class for expanded clones.

CDR3: CASSLPGGGYGYTF
DNA: TGCGCCAGCAGCCTGCCGGGGGGCGGTTATGGCTACACCTTC
size: many
V: TRBV4-1
D: .
J: TRBJ1-2

CDR3: CASSLALDTGELFF
DNA: TGCGCCAGCAGCTTGGCTTTAGACACCGGGGAGCTGTTTTTT
size: many
V: TRBV5-1
D: .
J: TRBJ2-2

CDR3: CATSRGDSPDTQYF
DNA: TGTGCCACCAGCAGGGGGGACTCTCCAGATACGCAGTATTTT
size: .
V: TRBV15
D: .
J: TRBJ2-3

CDR3: CASSFVGTGRTDTQYF
DNA: TGTGCCAGCAGCTTTGTTGGAACAGGCCGCACAGATACGCAGTATTTT
size: few
V: TRBV5-6
D: .
J: TRBJ2-3

CDR3: CASSPDRGIGYTF
DNA: TGTGCCAGCAGCCCGGACAGGGGAATTGGCTACACCTTC
size: many
V: TRBV12-3/TRBV12-4
D: TRBD1
J: TRBJ1-2

CDR3: CSAKQGFSYEQYF
DNA: TGCAGTGCTAAGCAGGGGTTTTCCTACGAGCAGTACTTC
size: few
V: TRBV20-1
D: .
J: TRBJ2-7

CDR3: CASSLGSLDRGNEQFF
DNA: TGCGCCAGCAGCTTGGGGTCCCTCGATCGGGGCAATGAGCAGTTCTTC
size: .
V: TRBV5-1
D: .
J: TRBJ2-1

CDR3: CSARALQNSGRPYNEQFF
DNA: TGCAGTGCTAGAGCCCTCCAAAATAGCGGGAGACCCTACAATGAGCAGTTCTTC
size: .
V: TRBV20-1
D: TRBD2
J: TRBJ2-1

CDR3: CASSVGREVYQETQYF
DNA: TGTGCCAGCAGCGTAGGTCGGGAGGTGTACCAAGAGACCCAGTACTTC
size: .
V: TRBV9
D: TRBD2
J: TRBJ2-5

CDR3: CASSRPGASAGELFF
DNA: TGCGCCAGCAGCCGTCCAGGGGCTTCGGCCGGGGAGCTGTTTTTT
size: few
V: TRBV5-1
D: .
J: TRBJ2-2

CDR3: CSVEDPLGKALFGYTF
DNA: TGCAGCGTTGAAGATCCCCTTGGGAAAGCACTATTTGGCTACACCTTC
size: few
V: TRBV29-1
D: .
J: TRBJ1-2

CDR3: CAISAGQGTYQPQHF
DNA: TGTGCCATCAGTGCTGGCCAGGGGACCTATCAGCCCCAGCATTTT
size: few
V: TRBV10-3
D: .
J: TRBJ1-5

CDR3: CASSLDTGFSYNEQFF
DNA: TGTGCCAGCAGCTTAGACACAGGGTTCTCGTACAATGAGCAGTTCTTC
size: .
V: TRBV7-2
D: .
J: TRBJ2-1

CDR3: CASSLVQGSNYGYTF
DNA: TGTGCCAGCAGCCTCGTACAGGGAAGTAACTATGGCTACACCTTC
size: few
V: TRBV11-2
D: .
J: TRBJ1-2

CDR3: CASSLMDAGSLTGELFF
DNA: TGCGCCAGCAGCTTGATGGACGCGGGCTCCCTCACCGGGGAGCTGTTTTTT
size: few
V: TRBV5-1
D: .
J: TRBJ2-2

CDR3: CSAALYEQYF
DNA: TGCAGTGCTGCACTCTACGAGCAGTACTTC
size: .
V: TRBV20-1
D: .
J: TRBJ2-7

CDR3: CASSFYRDRWANYSYTF
DNA: TGTGCCAGCAGTTTCTACAGGGACCGGTGGGCTAACTATAGCTACACCTTC
size: .
V: TRBV12-3/TRBV12-4
D: .
J: TRBJ1-2

CDR3: CASSQAGVTGELFF
DNA: TGCGCCAGCAGCCAAGCCGGGGTGACCGGGGAGCTGTTTTTT
size: .
V: TRBV4-3
D: .
J: TRBJ2-2

CDR3: CASSPGQGGWLFEYGYTF
DNA: TGTGCCAGCAGCCCCGGACAGGGGGGGTGGTTGTTCGAGTATGGCTACACCTTC
size: .
V: TRBV11-1
D: TRBD1
J: TRBJ1-2

CDR3: CASSWTSGGPDGLTF
DNA: TGCGCCAGCAGCTGGACTAGCGGGGGCCCAGACGGCCTGACTTTC
size: .
V: TRBV5-1
D: TRBD2
J: TRBJ2-6

CDR3: CASSLVSGQPQHF
DNA: TGCGCCAGCAGCTTGGTTTCGGGCCAGCCCCAGCATTTT
size: many
V: TRBV5-1
D: .
J: TRBJ1-5

CDR3: CASSYGARRPFTDRVGNEQFF
DNA: TGTGCCAGCAGTTACGGGGCACGGAGGCCATTTACAGATAGGGTAGGCAATGAGCAGTTCTTC
size: .
V: TRBV6-2/TRBV6-3
D: .
J: TRBJ2-1

CDR3: CASSLLAYEQYF
DNA: TGTGCCAGCAGTTTATTGGCGTACGAGCAGTACTTC
size: many
V: TRBV28
D: .
J: TRBJ2-7

CDR3: CSVAQGQSNTIYF
DNA: TGCAGCGTTGCCCAGGGGCAGTCGAACACCATATATTTT
size: few
V: TRBV29-1
D: .
J: TRBJ1-3

CDR3: CASTLSGGHRGEQFF
DNA: TGTGCCAGCACCCTAAGCGGGGGGCACCGGGGCGAGCAGTTCTTC
size: few
V: TRBV6-2/TRBV6-3
D: TRBD2
J: TRBJ2-1

CDR3: CASSLAQLAGVTKEQFF
DNA: TGTGCCAGCAGCTTGGCTCAACTAGCGGGAGTTACTAAGGAGCAGTTCTTC
size: few
V: TRBV5-5
D: TRBD2
J: TRBJ2-1

CDR3: CASSLSRDYNQPQHF
DNA: TGTGCCAGCAGCTTAAGCAGAGATTACAATCAGCCCCAGCATTTT
size: few
V: TRBV7-6
D: .
J: TRBJ1-5

CDR3: CASSRGSLGTQYF
DNA: TGTGCCAGCAGCCGGGGCTCTCTGGGGACCCAGTACTTC
size: many
V: TRBV14
D: .
J: TRBJ2-5

CDR3: CATRDRVTGELFF
DNA: TGTGCCACCAGGGACAGGGTGACCGGGGAGCTGTTTTTT
size: few
V: TRBV24-1
D: TRBD1
J: TRBJ2-2

CDR3: CASSQESGDHNEQFF
DNA: TGTGCCAGCAGCCAAGAGTCAGGGGACCACAATGAGCAGTTCTTC
size: few
V: TRBV3-1
D: .
J: TRBJ2-1

CDR3: CASSADRGFDEQYF
DNA: TGCGCCAGCAGCGCCGACAGGGGATTCGACGAGCAGTACTTC
size: few
V: TRBV5-1
D: TRBD1
J: TRBJ2-7

CDR3: CASSLEAVSSTDTQYF
DNA: TGCGCCAGCAGCTTGGAGGCAGTGTCTAGCACAGATACGCAGTATTTT
size: few
V: TRBV5-1
D: .
J: TRBJ2-3

CDR3: CASRREGGNEKLFF
DNA: TGTGCCAGCAGGCGGGAGGGAGGTAATGAAAAACTGTTTTTT
size: .
V: TRBV3-1
D: .
J: TRBJ1-4

CDR3: CASSLPRLAGVSEQYF
DNA: TGTGCCAGCAGTTTACCGAGACTAGCGGGAGTCTCCGAGCAGTACTTC
size: few
V: TRBV28
D: TRBD2
J: TRBJ2-7

CDR3: CASSRTENEQFF
DNA: TGTGCCAGCAGCCGAACAGAGAATGAGCAGTTCTTC
size: few
V: TRBV9
D: .
J: TRBJ2-1

CDR3: CAISADLEQYF
DNA: TGTGCCATCAGTGCGGATCTCGAGCAGTACTTC
size: few
V: TRBV10-3
D: .
J: TRBJ2-7

CDR3: CASSPYGTAYEQYF
DNA: TGTGCCAGCTCACCATATGGGACAGCGTACGAGCAGTACTTC
size: .
V: TRBV18
D: TRBD1
J: TRBJ2-7

CDR3: CSARGDPSPNEQFF
DNA: TGCAGTGCTAGGGGGGACCCCAGTCCCAATGAGCAGTTCTTC
size: .
V: TRBV20-1
D: .
J: TRBJ2-1

CDR3: CASSFGQLGTQYF
DNA: TGTGCCAGCAGTTTCGGCCAGCTGGGGACCCAGTACTTC
size: few
V: TRBV28
D: .
J: TRBJ2-5

CDR3: CASSAEAGRETQYF
DNA: TGTGCCAGCAGTGCCGAAGCGGGGAGGGAGACCCAGTACTTC
size: many
V: TRBV25-1
D: TRBD2
J: TRBJ2-5

CDR3: CASSFPAGGSLPIQYF
DNA: TGCGCCAGCAGCTTTCCCGCAGGGGGGTCTTTGCCCATTCAGTACTTC
size: .
V: TRBV5-1
D: .
J: TRBJ2-4

CDR3: CASSLAMGSTDTQYF
DNA: TGCGCCAGCAGCTTGGCCATGGGGAGCACAGATACGCAGTATTTT
size: many
V: TRBV5-1
D: .
J: TRBJ2-3